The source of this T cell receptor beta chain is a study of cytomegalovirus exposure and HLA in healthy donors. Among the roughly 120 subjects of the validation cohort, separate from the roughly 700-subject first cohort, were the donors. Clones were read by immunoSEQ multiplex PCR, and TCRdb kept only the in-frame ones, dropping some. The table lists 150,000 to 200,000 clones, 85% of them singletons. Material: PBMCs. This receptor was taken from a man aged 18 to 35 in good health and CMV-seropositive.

CDR3 loop: CASSPTITPLAGVEQFF. Written as DNA, the CDR3 is TGTGCCAGCAGTCCCACCATAACACCCCTAGCGGGAGTTGAGCAGTTCTTC. The chain has TRBV27 and TRBJ2-1, with TRBD2 matching over 10 bases. Germline V gene sequence: CDR1 MNHEY, CDR2 SMNVEV (reference sequence). V lost 5 bases to trimming and J lost 9 bases; unmatched junction nucleotides: 16. CDR3 length: 17 residues.